The 20 T cell receptor beta chains listed next were all sequenced from one sample in a study of blood T cells in healthy people across ages (dated by TCRdb to 2015 to 2017). Receptors were amplified or captured by 5' RACE. The data were produced on an Illumina HiSeq 2500. A second PCR of roughly 7 to 11 cycles was performed with a sample-barcoded 5' primer and a J-beta primer mix. TCRdb took the public reads, trimmed them with fastp at Q25, ran MiXCR for clone calling and kept in-frame beta chains. Each record represents a unique CDR3 protein, reported with the most common genes and DNA among its rows. For this sample there are about 780,000 distinct CDR3 sequences; more than 35% appear just once. The ten largest make up around 18% of the sample. Sequenced: blood. All receptors derive from a man at least 80 years old in good health.

The V call is TRBV7-2, the J call TRBJ1-6, with D unclear. Germline CDR1 is SGHTA and CDR2 is FQGNSA. This CDR3 has 15 amino acids. With 1 base removed from V and 9 bases from J, the gap between germline ends came to 13 bases. The CDR3 region is CASSLVAALSSPLHF. The CDR3 DNA reads as TGTGCCAGCAGCTTAGTGGCAGCTCTCAGTTCACCCCTCCACTTT.

Here the CDR3 reads CASSPIRGTEAFF. CDR3 in DNA: TGTGCCAGCAGTCCAATCAGGGGAACTGAAGCTTTCTTT. The chain joins TRBV27 to TRBJ1-1; weak D call: TRBD1 (6 bases). Per the germline V gene, CDR1 is MNHEY and CDR2 is SMNVEV (reference sequence). V shed 5 bases and J shed 5 bases, with 12 bases lying between them. The CDR3 totals 13 residues.

The chain uses TRBV6-6 and TRBJ2-3; 16 nucleotides match TRBD2. The CDR3 totals 17 residues. V dropped 4 bases and J dropped 6; count of bases not matched to a gene: 7. Looked up from germline, CDR1 is MNHNY and CDR2 is SVGAGI (reference sequence). The CDR3 here is CASSFPGTSGGGDTQYF. DNA for the CDR3: TGTGCCAGCAGTTTCCCCGGGACTAGCGGGGGGGGTGATACGCAGTATTTT.

Only a few counts were recorded for this clonotype. This chain links TRBV6-2 or TRBV6-3 with TRBJ2-1; 8 bases line up with TRBD2. Germline assignment: CDR1 MNHEY and CDR2 SVGEGT. J was trimmed by 4 bases and V by 6 bases; bases with no gene match: 8. This CDR3 has 15 amino acids. The DNA for the CDR3 is TGTGCCAGCAGAAGAAGCGGGAGTTTTTACAATGAGCAGTTCTTC. Translated: CASRRSGSFYNEQFF.

The genes are TRBV18 and TRBJ2-1; 10 bases are shared with TRBD2. Trimming took 3 bases from V and 8 from J; bases not matched to a gene: 4. Germline CDR1 reads KGHSH; CDR2 reads LQKENI. The CDR3 has 14 residues. This CDR3 is CASSPQREGHEQFF. DNA for the CDR3: TGTGCCAGCTCACCCCAGCGGGAGGGCCATGAGCAGTTCTTC.

This chain links TRBV6-5 with TRBJ1-6; a weak D match, TRBD1 (5 bases). Germline V gene sequence: CDR1 MNHEY, CDR2 SVGAGI. This CDR3 is built from 14 residues. V lost 8 bases and J lost 4, with 12 bases in between. Written as DNA, the CDR3 is TGTGCCAGCGGTCAGGGAGGGTATAATTCACCCCTCCACTTT. It yields the protein CASGQGGYNSPLHF.

The sample holds a few counts of this clonotype. The rearrangement uses TRBV7-9 and TRBJ2-3, with D tentatively TRBD2 (6 bases). CDR3 size: 14 residues. Deletions cut 0 bases from V and 5 bases from J, with 9 bases between. CDR1 is SEHNR, CDR2 FQNEAQ, per germline (reference sequence). The CDR3 bases are TGTGCCAGCAGCTTAGCGGCGGGGAAAGATACGCAGTATTTT. Translated, it gives CASSLAAGKDTQYF. Complete variable domain (other parts from reference TRBV7-9 and TRBJ2-3): DTGVSQNPRHKITKRGQNVTFRCDPISEHNRLYWYRQTLGQGPEFLTYFQNEAQLEKSRLLSDRFSAERPKGSFSTLEIQRTEQGDSAMYLCASSLAAGKDTQYFGPGTRLTVL.

V usage is TRBV9 and J usage is TRBJ2-3; 10 positions agree with TRBD1. V shed 7 bases, J shed 4 bases, and the junction held 6 bases outside the gene matches. Germline CDR1 is SGDLS and CDR2 is YYNGEE. The CDR3 is made up of 14 amino acids. Here the CDR3 DNA reads TGTGCCAGCTCAGAGACAGGGGGCCCAGATACGCAGTATTTT. As protein: CASSETGGPDTQYF.

In this sample, this clonotype turned up a few times. The rearrangement links TRBV7-9 to TRBJ2-4; D call uncertain. The last part of the DNA fits TRBJ2-7 better; the J call may be wrong. This CDR3 is built from 12 residues. Germline V CDR1 and CDR2: SEHNR, FQNEAQ (reference sequence). This chain's CDR3 is CASSLLPDEQYF. For the CDR3, the DNA is TGTGCCAGCAGCTTACTTCCGGACGAGCAGTACTTC.

This CDR3 reads CASSQGGTSYNEQYF. The CDR3 DNA reads TGCGCCAGCAGCCAGGGGGGGACTAGCTACAATGAGCAGTACTTC. The rearrangement joins TRBV4-3 to TRBJ2-1, with 9 nucleotides matching TRBD2. With the DNA end fitting TRBJ2-7 better, the J assignment may be wrong. CDR3 length: 15 amino acids. Per the germline V gene, CDR1 is LGHNA and CDR2 is YSLEER.

The V gene is TRBV3-1, the J gene TRBJ2-3; the match to TRBD2 covers 16 bases. Per germline, CDR1 LGHDT and CDR2 YNNKEL (reference sequence). This CDR3 region has 16 residues. With V trimmed by 4 bases and J by 5 bases, 3 bases remained unmatched. The DNA of the CDR3 is TGTGCCAGCAGCCCGGGACTAGCGGGGGGGCGAGATACGCAGTATTTT. It specifies CASSPGLAGGRDTQYF.

J is TRBJ1-2 and V is TRBV4-1; D not resolved. Trimming removed 0 bases at V and 0 bases at J, with 8 bases between. This CDR3 has 15 amino acids. The V gene's germline CDR1 is MGHRA and CDR2 YSYEKL. This CDR3 reads CASSQDRLANYGYTF. The CDR3 nucleotides read TGCGCCAGCAGCCAAGACAGGCTGGCTAACTATGGCTACACCTTC.

The chain joins TRBV12-3 or TRBV12-4 to TRBJ1-2; D unresolved. Deletions cut 7 bases from V and 4 bases from J, with 13 bases between. This CDR3 comprises 13 residues. This chain's CDR3 is CASTLEGIYGYTF. The CDR3 DNA reads as TGTGCCAGCACCTTGGAGGGAATCTATGGCTACACCTTC.

The chain joins TRBV21-1 to TRBJ2-5. The DNA end favors TRBJ2-7, so the J call may be wrong. TRBV21-1 is assigned pseudogene status. The CDR3 length is 14 residues. The DNA of the CDR3 is TGTGCCAGCAGCACCGCCGGGAACCAAGACGAGCAGTACTTC. Protein: CASSTAGNQDEQYF.

This clonotype appeared a few times. This rearrangement joins TRBV9 to TRBJ2-3; the D is unclear. The CDR3 runs to 16 residues. V shed 5 bases and J shed 2 bases, with 18 bases lying between them. Germline CDR1 is SGDLS and CDR2 is YYNGEE. CDR3 sequence: CASSPQSELFTDTQYF. The CDR3 nucleotides are TGTGCCAGCAGTCCTCAATCGGAATTGTTCACAGATACGCAGTATTTT.

This clonotype was picked up many times. The chain joins TRBV7-2 to TRBJ2-5; TRBD1 agrees at 9 bases. The CDR3 sequence is 14 residues long. Germline CDR1 reads SGHTA; CDR2 reads FQGNSA. Unmatched junction bases numbered 6, after V lost 2 bases and J lost 8 bases. The CDR3: CASSLLGQGQTQYF. In nucleotides, the CDR3 is TGTGCCAGCAGCTTACTCGGACAGGGGCAAACCCAGTACTTC.

The chain links TRBV20-1 to TRBJ2-1, with a weak D call TRBD2 (8 bases). The germline V gene has CDR1 DFQATT and CDR2 SNEGSKA (reference sequence). V lost 6 bases, J lost 7 bases, and 16 bases lay in between. The CDR3 covers 13 residues. The CDR3 DNA is TGCAGTGCCTGGACTAGCAGGGGGAATGAGCAGTTCTTC. Amino acid sequence: CSAWTSRGNEQFF.

This clonotype was seen a few times. V gene TRBV12-3 or TRBV12-4 combines with J gene TRBJ1-2, with D tentatively TRBD1 (5 bases). V lost 6 bases to trimming and J lost 4 bases, with 9 bases between them. The CDR3 covers 12 residues. The CDR3 coding sequence is TGTGCCAGCAGCGGGACGGCCTATGGCTACACCTTC. Protein: CASSGTAYGYTF.

This chain joins TRBV18 and TRBJ2-5; possible D gene TRBD1, 6 bases. The J call may be incorrect, as the DNA end agrees better with TRBJ2-7. This CDR3 comprises 14 residues. The germline CDR1 and CDR2 sequences are KGHSH and LQKENI. The CDR3 protein is CASSPREQGSEQYF. In DNA form, the CDR3 reads TGTGCCAGCTCACCACGGGAACAGGGAAGCGAGCAGTACTTC.

Only a few counts were recorded for this clonotype. The rearrangement uses TRBV12-3 or TRBV12-4 and TRBJ2-3; the match to TRBD1 covers 10 bases. The junction had 8 bases not matched to a gene; V was cut back by 7 bases and J by 4 bases. This CDR3 comprises 15 residues. As DNA, the CDR3 is TGTGCCAGCATTCCGGGACAGGGGATTGCAGATACGCAGTATTTT. This encodes CASIPGQGIADTQYF.